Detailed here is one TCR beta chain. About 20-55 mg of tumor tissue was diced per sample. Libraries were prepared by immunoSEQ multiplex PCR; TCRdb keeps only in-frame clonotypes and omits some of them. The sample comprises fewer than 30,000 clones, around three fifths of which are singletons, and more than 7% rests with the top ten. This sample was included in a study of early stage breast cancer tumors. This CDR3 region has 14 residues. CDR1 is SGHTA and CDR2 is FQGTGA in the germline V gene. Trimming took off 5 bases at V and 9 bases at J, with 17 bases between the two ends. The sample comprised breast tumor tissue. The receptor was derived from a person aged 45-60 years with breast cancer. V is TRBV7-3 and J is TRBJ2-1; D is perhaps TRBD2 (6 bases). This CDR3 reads CASSLSRDFREQFF. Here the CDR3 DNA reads TGTGCCAGCAGCCTCAGTAGGGACTTCCGTGAGCAGTTCTTC.